The rows below give T cell receptor beta chains drawn from one sample of a study of T cells in Graves' hyperthyroidism and ophthalmopathy. TCRdb fed the multiplex PCR reads into MiXCR, producing one record per CDR3 protein. This sample carries more than 550,000 distinct CDR3 sequences, just under 45% of them seen once, and the ten largest clones take less than 9%. The sample was peripheral blood or thyroid tissue (not recorded which). The receptors originated from an adult man with Graves' disease, either hyperthyroidism or ophthalmopathy (not recorded which). Each CDR3 is given with its conserved first and last residue. Each record gives: clone size, J gene, V gene, D gene, CDR3 protein, CDR3 DNA. The D gene is left open where the match is weak. Size values are once, few and many counts, or a class for expanded clones, and some rows have none.

. TRBJ1-6 TRBV2 . CASSLWQDSPLHF TGTGCCAGCAGCTTGTGGCAGGATTCACCCCTCCACTTT
. TRBJ1-3 TRBV20-1 . CSARFEGANTIYF TGCAGTGCTAGGTTCGAGGGTGCAAACACCATATATTTT
. TRBJ2-5 TRBV10-3 . CAISRQETQYF TGTGCCATCAGTAGACAAGAGACCCAGTACTTC
few TRBJ1-5 TRBV11-2 . CASRPAPSNQPQHF TGTGCCAGTAGGCCTGCCCCAAGCAATCAGCCCCAGCATTTT
. TRBJ1-5 TRBV4-1 . CASSQDQGNQPQHF TGCGCCAGCAGCCAAGACCAGGGCAATCAGCCCCAGCATTTT
. TRBJ1-3 TRBV11-2 . CASTLDEHSGNTIYF TGTGCCAGCACCTTAGATGAGCACTCTGGAAACACCATATATTTT
. TRBJ1-1 TRBV4-1 . CASSRTTADSYTEAFF TGCGCCAGCAGCCGGACTACCGCGGACAGCTACACTGAAGCTTTCTTT
. TRBJ1-5 TRBV2 TRBD1 CASRRDRLSNQPQHF TGTGCCAGCAGGAGGGACAGGTTAAGCAATCAGCCCCAGCATTTT
. TRBJ1-5 TRBV12-3/TRBV12-4 . CASSVARSETQHF TGTGCCAGCAGTGTGGCCCGGTCGGAGACCCAGCATTTT
. TRBJ2-7 TRBV7-9 . CASSLAGKQYEQYF TGTGCCAGCAGCTTAGCAGGGAAACAATACGAGCAGTACTTC
. TRBJ1-1 TRBV7-2 . CASSSYGTSEAFF TGTGCCAGCAGTTCATATGGGACATCTGAAGCTTTCTTT
many TRBJ2-2 TRBV15 TRBD1 CATRGQGTGELFF TGTGCCACCAGGGGACAGGGGACCGGGGAGCTGTTTTTT
. TRBJ2-7 TRBV20-1 . CSAGGPRDYEQYF TGCAGTGCTGGTGGTCCCAGGGACTACGAGCAGTACTTC
few TRBJ1-2 TRBV2 TRBD1 CASSIRRGQGARGYTF TGTGCCAGCAGTATCCGCCGAGGACAGGGGGCAAGAGGCTACACCTTC
many TRBJ1-1 TRBV7-2 . CASSRKDRITEAFF TGTGCCAGCAGCCGTAAGGATCGCATCACTGAAGCTTTCTTT
. TRBJ2-7 TRBV5-1 TRBD1 CASSSGTGYRYEQYF TGCGCCAGCAGCTCCGGGACAGGGTATAGGTACGAGCAGTACTTC
. TRBJ2-5 TRBV5-1 . CASSQDTRGTKEAQYF TGTGCCAGCAGCCAAGACACCCGGGGCACTAAAGAGGCCCAGTACTTC
. TRBJ1-1 TRBV7-8 TRBD1 CASSRTGEITEAFF TGTGCCAGCAGCCGGACAGGGGAGATCACTGAAGCTTTCTTT
few TRBJ1-6 TRBV7-9 . CASSPLSRESYNSPLHF TGTGCCAGCAGCCCCCTTTCGAGGGAATCCTATAATTCACCCCTCCACTTT
. TRBJ2-7 TRBV7-8 TRBD1 CASSRRTGSFYEQYF TGTGCCAGCAGCCGCAGGACAGGGTCTTTCTACGAGCAGTACTTC
few TRBJ1-2 TRBV6-6 TRBD1 CASSVDRVVVGYTF TGTGCCAGCAGTGTAGACAGGGTGGTTGTTGGCTACACCTTC
few TRBJ1-5 TRBV5-6 . CASSLYLGQNSNQPQHF TGTGCCAGCAGCTTGTATTTAGGACAAAATAGCAATCAGCCCCAGCATTTT
many TRBJ1-5 TRBV15 . CATSREGLREPQHF TGTGCCACCAGCAGAGAGGGGTTGAGGGAGCCCCAGCATTTT
. TRBJ1-3 TRBV29-1 TRBD1 CSGTMTGGGNTIYF TGCAGCGGGACAATGACAGGGGGCGGAAACACCATATATTTT
. TRBJ1-1 TRBV7-9 . CASSLDLGVGEAFF TGTGCCAGCAGCTTAGATCTGGGGGTCGGTGAAGCTTTCTTT
many TRBJ1-6 TRBV10-3 TRBD1 CATRDRANSPLHF TGTGCCACCCGGGACAGAGCTAATTCACCCCTCCACTTT